One and the same sample provided the 21 T cell receptor beta chains below, sequenced in a study of blood T cell repertoires in COVID-19. The repertoire was sequenced with immunoSEQ multiplex PCR; TCRdb's copy has only in-frame clones and lacks some. This table holds 290,000 or so clones, approximately 90% found once. The sequenced sample consisted of peripheral blood. The receptors come from a man aged 18 to 29 with active or convalescent COVID-19.

This chain connects TRBV11-2 to TRBJ2-1, with D maybe TRBD2 (5 bases). V shed 7 bases and J shed 7 bases, with 14 bases lying between them. This CDR3 comprises 13 residues. Germline CDR1 SGHAT, CDR2 FQNNGV. The CDR3 DNA reads TGTGCCAGCAACTTGAGAGGGTTTAATGAGCAGTTCTTC. It yields the protein CASNLRGFNEQFF.

This sequence joins TRBV19 and TRBJ1-2; D is unclear. Trimming cost V 5 bases and J 8 bases, with 18 bases left between them. CDR3 length: 14 amino acids. The germline CDR1 and CDR2 sequences are LNHDA and SQIVND (reference sequence). Here the CDR3 reads CASSSWADGWGYTF. The CDR3 DNA sequence: TGTGCCAGTAGTTCCTGGGCCGATGGCTGGGGCTACACCTTC.

This clone has just one count. An end of the junction differs from the germline gene, which may be a read error. The gene calls are TRBV5-1 and TRBJ2-7, with TRBD2 identical over 12 bases. The CDR3 is 16 amino acids. CDR1 is SGHRS, CDR2 YFSETQ, per germline. DNA for the CDR3: TGCGCCAGCAGCATCCGACTAGCGGGAGACTCATACGGGCAGTACTTC. This codes for CASSIRLAGDSYGQYF. Using reference TRBV5-1 and TRBJ2-7 for the parts outside the CDR3, the full variable domain is KAGVTQTPRYLIKTRGQQVTLSCSPISGHRSVSWYQQTPGQGLQFLFEYFSETQRNKGNFPGRFSGRQFSNSRSEMNVSTLELGDSALYLCASSIRLAGDSYGQYFGPGTRLTVT.

The J gene is TRBJ1-5, the V gene TRBV3-1 (or the pseudogene TRBV3-2), with unresolved D. Trimming removed 0 bases from V and 6 bases from J, with 3 bases in between. Germline CDR1 LGHDT, CDR2 YNNKEL (reference sequence). The CDR3 runs to 12 residues. The CDR3 reads CASSQDGQPQHF. CDR3 bases: TGTGCCAGCAGCCAAGACGGTCAGCCCCAGCATTTT.

The J gene is TRBJ2-1, the V gene TRBV18; the match to TRBD2 covers 11 bases. Germline V gene lookup returns CDR1 KGHSH and CDR2 LQKENI. The CDR3 covers 16 residues. V was pared by 4 bases and J by 5 bases, with 7 bases of the junction left unmatched. The CDR3 spells CASSRPGLAANNEQFF. Written as DNA, the CDR3 is TGTGCCAGCTCACGACCGGGACTAGCGGCCAACAATGAGCAGTTCTTC.

This clone was observed a handful of times. The V gene is TRBV6-1, the J gene TRBJ2-1; 13 bases line up with TRBD2. The germline V gene has CDR1 MNHNS and CDR2 SASEGT. After removal of 1 base from V and 0 bases from J, the junction contained 3 bases not matched to a gene. There are 18 residues in the CDR3. Written as DNA, the CDR3 is TGTGCCAGCAGTGAAGTGAGGACTAGCGGGAGCTCCTACAATGAGCAGTTCTTC. Amino acid sequence: CASSEVRTSGSSYNEQFF.

V is TRBV5-1 and J is TRBJ2-3; unclear D gene. Germline CDR1 and CDR2: SGHRS and YFSETQ. This CDR3 spans 14 amino acids. Trimming cost V 0 bases and J 2 bases, with 7 bases left between them. This CDR3 reads CASSLGRTTDTQYF. The CDR3, as DNA: TGCGCCAGCAGCTTGGGCAGAACCACAGATACGCAGTATTTT. Full variable domain (remainder filled in from reference TRBV5-1 and TRBJ2-3): KAGVTQTPRYLIKTRGQQVTLSCSPISGHRSVSWYQQTPGQGLQFLFEYFSETQRNKGNFPGRFSGRQFSNSRSEMNVSTLELGDSALYLCASSLGRTTDTQYFGPGTRLTVL.

The chain carries TRBV27 and TRBJ1-2; D call uncertain. V gave up 2 bases and J gave up 3 bases, with 10 bases separating them. Germline CDR1 and CDR2: MNHEY and SMNVEV (reference sequence). The CDR3 covers 14 residues. The CDR3 loop is CASSLPGNYYGYTF. CDR3 DNA: TGTGCCAGCAGTTTACCGGGGAACTACTATGGCTACACCTTC.

The rearrangement uses TRBV4-1 and TRBJ2-7; TRBD1 is a possible D gene (5 bases). Trimming took 1 base from V and 2 from J, leaving 6 bases between them. The CDR3 totals 13 residues. Germline CDR1 is MGHRA and CDR2 is YSYEKL. For the CDR3, the DNA is TGCGCCAGCAGCCAAGGGGGCACCTACGAGCAGTACTTC. It codes for CASSQGGTYEQYF.

The V and J genes are TRBV9 and TRBJ2-7; a weak D match, TRBD1 (5 bases). V was trimmed by 6 bases and J by 5 bases, leaving 15 bases between them. Germline CDR1 SGDLS, CDR2 YYNGEE. The CDR3 sequence is 13 residues long. CDR3 coding DNA: TGTGCCAGCAACCTACCAGGGCAGAACGAGCAGTACTTC. Protein sequence: CASNLPGQNEQYF. Filled out from reference TRBV9 and TRBJ2-7, the complete variable domain reads DSGVTQTPKHLITATGQRVTLRCSPRSGDLSVYWYQQSLDQGLQFLIQYYNGEERAKGNILERFSAQQFPDLHSELNLSSLELGDSALYFCASNLPGQNEQYFGPGTRLTVT.

J is TRBJ1-4 and V is TRBV5-1; 7 bases are a match to TRBD1. The CDR3 is 17 amino acids. The V gene's germline CDR1 is SGHRS and CDR2 YFSETQ. V lost 4 bases and J lost 4; bases outside the gene matches: 13. The CDR3 region has the DNA TGCGCCAGCAGCCTAAGGGGGCGCGTCATGAATAATGAAAAACTGTTTTTT. Its translation: CASSLRGRVMNNEKLFF.

As to this clone: Within the sample, other DNA sequences also encode this same CDR3. The chain links TRBV19 to TRBJ1-1; no reliable D call. The CDR3 is 11 amino acids. The germline V gene encodes CDR1 LNHDA and CDR2 SQIVND (reference sequence). V lost 4 bases, J lost 7 bases, and 7 bases lay in between. The DNA for the CDR3 is TGTGCCAGTAGTAGCCGCGTTGAAGCTTTCTTT. Translated: CASSSRVEAFF.

The chain couples TRBV7-9 to TRBJ2-1; possibly TRBD2 for D (6 bases). The germline V gene encodes CDR1 SEHNR and CDR2 FQNEAQ (reference sequence). The CDR3 loop spans 13 amino acids. Trimming took off 2 bases at V and 6 bases at J, with 8 bases between the two ends. This chain's CDR3 is CASSLYGGNEQFF. CDR3 bases: TGTGCCAGCAGCTTATACGGGGGCAATGAGCAGTTCTTC.

This chain uses TRBV18 with TRBJ2-1; D is uncertain. The CDR3 sequence is 16 residues long. Trimming removed 5 bases at V and 0 bases at J, with 14 bases between. Germline CDR1 is KGHSH and CDR2 is LQKENI. CDR3: CASSGRVTGSYNEQFF. The CDR3, as DNA: TGTGCCAGCTCAGGCCGGGTGACTGGCTCCTACAATGAGCAGTTCTTC.

The chain carries TRBV28 and TRBJ1-4, with TRBD1 matching over 9 bases. The junction had 8 bases not matched to a gene; V was cut back by 5 bases and J by 7 bases. The CDR3 spans 15 residues. Per the germline V gene, CDR1 is MDHEN and CDR2 is SYDVKM. CDR3 DNA: TGTGCCAGCAGTACTAACAGGGGGCGGCCTGAAAAACTGTTTTTT. Its protein product is CASSTNRGRPEKLFF.

The chain employs TRBV24-1 and TRBJ2-1, with TRBD1 matching 7 bases. The CDR3 sequence is 16 residues long. Per germline, CDR1 KGHDR and CDR2 SFDVKD. V gave up 3 bases and J gave up 8 bases; unmatched junction bases: 12. The CDR3 sequence is CATSDPVRGPEHEQFF. The CDR3 DNA reads TGTGCCACCAGTGATCCCGTAAGGGGGCCAGAGCATGAGCAGTTCTTC.

This chain uses TRBV2 with TRBJ2-7, with TRBD1 matching 10 bases. V trimming: 5 bases; J trimming: 2 bases; junction bases outside the gene matches: 6. Germline CDR1 and CDR2: SNHLY and FYNNEI. This CDR3 is 15 amino acids long. The CDR3 here is CASSHGQGGTYEQYF. CDR3 DNA: TGTGCCAGCAGTCACGGACAGGGGGGAACCTACGAGCAGTACTTC.

The genes are TRBV5-5 and TRBJ1-2; TRBD1 agrees at 12 bases. Per germline, CDR1 SGHKS and CDR2 YYEKEE (reference sequence). Trimming at V came to 3 bases and at J to 4 bases, leaving 7 bases not matched to a gene. This CDR3 comprises 16 residues. The CDR3 sequence: CASSSSGGQGAYGYTF. In DNA, the CDR3 is TGTGCCAGCAGCTCCTCCGGGGGACAGGGGGCCTATGGCTACACCTTC. Full variable domain (outside the CDR3, taken from reference TRBV5-5 and TRBJ1-2): DAGVTQSPTHLIKTRGQQVTLRCSPISGHKSVSWYQQVLGQGPQFIFQYYEKEERGRGNFPDRFSARQFPNYSSELNVNALLLGDSALYLCASSSSGGQGAYGYTFGSGTRLTVV.

The chain is built from TRBV5-1 and TRBJ2-2, with D tentatively TRBD1 (5 bases). CDR1 and CDR2 from the germline V gene are SGHRS and YFSETQ. There are 14 residues in the CDR3. Trimming removed 4 bases from V and 3 bases from J, with 10 bases in between. The DNA for the CDR3 is TGCGCCAGCAGCCTAGACAGATACACCGGGGAGCTGTTTTTT. Its protein is CASSLDRYTGELFF.

The genes are TRBV28 and TRBJ1-2; D unclear. V lost 2 bases, J lost 10 bases, and 11 bases lay in between. The CDR3 runs 12 residues. Germline CDR1 is MDHEN and CDR2 is SYDVKM. The CDR3 sequence: CASSLILRDYTF. In DNA, the CDR3 is TGTGCCAGCAGTTTAATCCTCCGGGACTACACCTTC.

The rearrangement joins TRBV3-1 (or the pseudogene TRBV3-2) to TRBJ1-2; possible D gene TRBD1, 6 bases. Deletions cut 4 bases from V and 1 base from J, with 7 bases between. Germline V gene sequence: CDR1 LGHDT, CDR2 YNNKEL (reference sequence). This CDR3 contains 13 residues. The CDR3 DNA sequence: TGTGCCAGCAGCCGGGACAATAACTATGGCTACACCTTC. Its translation is CASSRDNNYGYTF.